This is a list of T cell receptor beta chains from one sample in a study of CD4+ T cells in melanoma. TCRdb's table, derived via immunoSEQ multiplex PCR, lists solely in-frame clones and lacks some. The sample consists of about 10,000 clones, 50% to 70% of them appearing once. Sequenced material: cells from a culture (not recorded whether cultured in vitro). Receptor source: a human donor with melanoma. Both conserved end residues are trimmed from each CDR3. Size is omitted from some rows. Given values are once, few, many or a class for expanded clones.

clone size: few; V gene: TRBV11-2; J gene: TRBJ2-7; CDR3 protein: ASSPTGHEQY
clone size: NA; V gene: TRBV11-1; J gene: TRBJ2-7; CDR3 protein: ASSLEADSYGYYEQY
clone size: NA; V gene: TRBV11-3; J gene: TRBJ2-1; CDR3 protein: ASSLGFLPGGQNEQF
clone size: NA; V gene: TRBV4-1; J gene: TRBJ1-5; CDR3 protein: ASSQEGQGGQPQH
clone size: NA; V gene: TRBV11-2; J gene: TRBJ1-2; CDR3 protein: ASSRQDRDYGYT
clone size: NA; V gene: TRBV2; J gene: TRBJ2-2; CDR3 protein: ASSLAGAWTGELF
clone size: NA; V gene: TRBV5-1; J gene: TRBJ2-3; CDR3 protein: ASSIRAPDTQY
clone size: NA; V gene: TRBV18; J gene: TRBJ2-3; CDR3 protein: ASSPPGQGGTDTQY
clone size: NA; V gene: TRBV14; J gene: TRBJ1-4; CDR3 protein: ASSQEGGFVEKLF
clone size: NA; V gene: TRBV5-1; J gene: TRBJ2-7; CDR3 protein: ASSLASRSYEQY
clone size: NA; V gene: TRBV5-4; J gene: TRBJ2-5; CDR3 protein: ASSLVGSGGHQETQY
clone size: NA; V gene: TRBV18; J gene: TRBJ1-3; CDR3 protein: AGGPSSGNTIY
clone size: NA; V gene: TRBV6-1; J gene: TRBJ1-5; CDR3 protein: ASKLGWGNQPQH
clone size: few; V gene: TRBV25-1; J gene: TRBJ1-2; CDR3 protein: ASSESTAPYGYT
clone size: NA; V gene: TRBV4-1; J gene: TRBJ2-5; CDR3 protein: ASSQQRDGGRETQY
clone size: NA; V gene: TRBV6-6; J gene: TRBJ2-3; CDR3 protein: ASSYGGPTDTQY
clone size: NA; V gene: TRBV4-1; J gene: TRBJ1-4; CDR3 protein: ASSQRQGGTAREKLF
clone size: few; V gene: TRBV4-2; J gene: TRBJ2-7; CDR3 protein: ASSQAGSGSRYEQY
clone size: NA; V gene: TRBV12-1; J gene: TRBJ2-2; CDR3 protein: ASSFVPGDRQKPAIYTNTGELF
clone size: NA; V gene: TRBV7-9; J gene: TRBJ2-2; CDR3 protein: ASSPGLAIGELF
clone size: NA; V gene: TRBV5-1; J gene: TRBJ1-1; CDR3 protein: ATRDLGRRAEAF
clone size: few; V gene: TRBV6-1; J gene: TRBJ1-5; CDR3 protein: ASSVVINQPQH
clone size: NA; V gene: TRBV5-5; J gene: TRBJ1-2; CDR3 protein: ASSHSEGYGYT
clone size: NA; V gene: TRBV6-5; J gene: TRBJ1-5; CDR3 protein: ASSRFRGNQPQH
clone size: NA; V gene: TRBV18; J gene: TRBJ2-7; CDR3 protein: ASSTAQSSYEQY
clone size: NA; V gene: TRBV6-5; J gene: TRBJ2-3; CDR3 protein: ASRAQGTSTDTQY
clone size: NA; V gene: TRBV6-5; J gene: TRBJ2-5; CDR3 protein: ASSYWSRGARTQY
clone size: NA; V gene: TRBV2; J gene: TRBJ1-4; CDR3 protein: ASSRDRGATNEKLF
clone size: NA; V gene: TRBV2; J gene: TRBJ2-3; CDR3 protein: ASSRGGYTDTQY
clone size: NA; V gene: TRBV7-8; J gene: TRBJ2-2; CDR3 protein: ASSSYTGELF
clone size: NA; V gene: TRBV4-1; J gene: TRBJ2-1; CDR3 protein: ASSQDWLAGESGNEQF
clone size: NA; V gene: TRBV7-2; J gene: TRBJ2-7; CDR3 protein: ASSLRLAGGSYEQY
clone size: NA; V gene: TRBV7-6; J gene: TRBJ2-7; CDR3 protein: ASSSKSGVGSYEQY
clone size: NA; V gene: TRBV5-1; J gene: TRBJ2-2; CDR3 protein: ASSLDGEPGELF
clone size: NA; V gene: TRBV7-9; J gene: TRBJ1-5; CDR3 protein: ASSLGFEGYGNQPQH
clone size: NA; V gene: TRBV12-5; J gene: TRBJ2-7; CDR3 protein: ASGRDSAEQY
clone size: NA; V gene: TRBV30; J gene: TRBJ2-7; CDR3 protein: AWSQKGISEQY
clone size: NA; V gene: TRBV7-2; J gene: TRBJ2-1; CDR3 protein: ASSLGAGPVAL
clone size: medium-sized; V gene: TRBV27; J gene: TRBJ1-5; CDR3 protein: ASSRSQGDQPQH
clone size: few; V gene: TRBV7-2; J gene: TRBJ1-1; CDR3 protein: ASSPQRTEAF
clone size: few; V gene: TRBV5-1; J gene: TRBJ2-2; CDR3 protein: ASSLVTSGLSGELF